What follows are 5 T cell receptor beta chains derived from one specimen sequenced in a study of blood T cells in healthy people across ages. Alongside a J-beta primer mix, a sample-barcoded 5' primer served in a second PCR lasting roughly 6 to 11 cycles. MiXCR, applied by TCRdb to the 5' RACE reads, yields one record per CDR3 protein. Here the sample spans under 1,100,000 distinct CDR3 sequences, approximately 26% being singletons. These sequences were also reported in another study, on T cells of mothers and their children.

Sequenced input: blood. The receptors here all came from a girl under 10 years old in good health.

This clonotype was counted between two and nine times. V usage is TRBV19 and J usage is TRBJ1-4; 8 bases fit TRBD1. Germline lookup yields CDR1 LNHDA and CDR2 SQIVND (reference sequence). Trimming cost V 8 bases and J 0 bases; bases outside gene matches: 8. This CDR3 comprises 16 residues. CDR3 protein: CASQDREAATNEKLFF. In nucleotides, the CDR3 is TGTGCCAGTCAGGACAGGGAAGCGGCAACTAATGAAAAACTGTTTTTT.

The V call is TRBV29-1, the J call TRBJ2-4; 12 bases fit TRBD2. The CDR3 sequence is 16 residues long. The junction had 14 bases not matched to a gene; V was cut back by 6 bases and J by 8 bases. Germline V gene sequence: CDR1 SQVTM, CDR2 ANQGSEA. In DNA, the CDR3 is TGCAGCGTCCTCAGACTAGCGGGGGCTCAAGGGGACATTCAGTACTTC. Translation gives CSVLRLAGAQGDIQYF.

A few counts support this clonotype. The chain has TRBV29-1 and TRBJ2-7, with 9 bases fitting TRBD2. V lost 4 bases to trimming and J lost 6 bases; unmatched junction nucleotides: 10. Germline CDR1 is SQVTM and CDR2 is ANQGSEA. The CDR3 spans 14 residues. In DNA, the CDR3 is TGCAGCGTTGTTTACGGCGGGGGGGGTTCCGAGCAGTACTTC. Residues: CSVVYGGGGSEQYF.

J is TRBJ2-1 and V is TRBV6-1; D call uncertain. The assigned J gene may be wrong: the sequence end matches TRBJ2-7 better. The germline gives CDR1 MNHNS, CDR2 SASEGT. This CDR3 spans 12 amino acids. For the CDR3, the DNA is TGTGCCAGCAGTAGAAAGAGCTACGAGCAGTACTTC. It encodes CASSRKSYEQYF.

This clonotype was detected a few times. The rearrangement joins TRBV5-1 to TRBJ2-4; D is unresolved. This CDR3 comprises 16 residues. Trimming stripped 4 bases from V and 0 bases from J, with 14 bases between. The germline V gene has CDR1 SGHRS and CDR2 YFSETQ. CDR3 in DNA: TGCGCCAGCAGCCCGATTTCGAGTTTAGCCAAAAACATTCAGTACTTC. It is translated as CASSPISSLAKNIQYF.